This passage covers 28 T cell receptor beta chains from one sample sequenced in a study of identical twins. MiXCR, run by TCRdb on the 5' RACE reads, gives a single entry per CDR3 protein. The sample has about 900,000 distinct CDR3 sequences, 12% seen once; the top ten hold around 1.5%. In addition, the sample was reused for a study of yellow fever vaccine responses in identical twins.

Sequenced material: PBMCs. The receptors originated from a woman between 18 and 29 years old in good health.

The chain uses TRBV28 and TRBJ1-1, with a possible D match to TRBD1 (5 bases). There are 14 residues in the CDR3. V lost 5 bases and J 4 bases, leaving 14 bases between the germline ends. Per the germline V gene, CDR1 is MDHEN and CDR2 is SYDVKM. DNA for the CDR3: TGTGCCAGCAGTATGGGGACCCTGTCCACTGAAGCTTTCTTT. Its protein is CASSMGTLSTEAFF.

The V and J genes are TRBV11-3 and TRBJ1-5, with TRBD1 matching 7 bases. The trim removed 5 bases at V and 6 bases at J, leaving 10 bases unmatched. The germline V gene has CDR1 SGHNT and CDR2 YENEEA. The CDR3 consists of 15 residues. CDR3 nucleotides: TGTGCCAGCAGCCCGGACAGGTTGAAGGGTCAGCCCCAGCATTTT. It specifies CASSPDRLKGQPQHF.

The chain joins TRBV7-2 to TRBJ1-1; 7 nucleotides agree with TRBD1. V shed 2 bases and J 0 bases; nucleotides not matched to a gene: 3. Germline values: CDR1 SGHTA, CDR2 FQGNSA. This CDR3 is 15 amino acids long. The CDR3 spells CASSLRGLVNTEAFF. For the CDR3, the DNA is TGTGCCAGCAGCTTAAGGGGGCTGGTGAACACTGAAGCTTTCTTT.

The DNA of the CDR3 is TGCGCCAGCAGCCAGGAATTAGACAGCAGCTACGAGCAGTACGTC. Translation: CASSQELDSSYEQYV. This chain joins TRBV4-1 and TRBJ2-7; the D gene is possibly TRBD1 (5 bases). This CDR3 contains 15 residues. Trimming shortened V by 3 bases and J by 3 bases, and 15 bases separated the two germline ends. The germline V gene encodes CDR1 MGHRA and CDR2 YSYEKL.

The table lists this clonotype with a few counts. The chain recombines TRBV27 with TRBJ2-2; D might be TRBD2 (6 bases). Germline-derived CDR1 and CDR2 are MNHEY and SMNVEV (reference sequence). The CDR3 length is 14 residues. The V gene lost 5 bases and the J gene lost 8 bases, with 15 bases spanning the gap. The CDR3: CASSADYSGGELFF. In nucleotides, the CDR3 is TGTGCCAGCAGTGCGGACTATTCCGGTGGGGAGCTGTTTTTT.

V usage is TRBV7-9 and J usage is TRBJ2-2, with 8 bases aligning to TRBD1. The CDR3 sequence is 16 residues long. Germline V gene lookup returns CDR1 SEHNR and CDR2 FQNEAQ (reference sequence). The V and J ends lost 6 bases and 6 bases, in that order; junction bases with no gene match: 12. CDR3 nucleotide sequence: TGTGCCAGCAGACCTGCGGGACAGGTTCTACCCGGGGAGCTGTTTTTT. Translation gives CASRPAGQVLPGELFF.

A single count supports this clonotype. The V gene is TRBV11-3, the J gene TRBJ2-1; TRBD2 agrees at 8 bases. Germline V lookup: CDR1 SGHNT, CDR2 YENEEA. The CDR3 runs 17 residues. Losses at the gene ends were 3 bases for V and 1 base for J; bases not matched to a gene: 8. This chain's CDR3 is CASSFASLAGSYNEQFF. The DNA of the CDR3 is TGTGCCAGCAGCTTTGCGTCGCTAGCGGGTTCCTACAATGAGCAGTTCTTC.

This clonotype occurred a few times. The CDR3 DNA follows: TGTGCTAGTGGTCTTACCTGGGGTACGCAGTATTTT. Protein: CASGLTWGTQYF. The chain carries TRBV12-5 and TRBJ2-3, with D uncertain. CDR3 length equals 12 residues. In germline, CDR1 is LGHNT, CDR2 FRNRAP. Deletions cut 5 bases from V and 8 bases from J, with 11 bases between. Supplemented by reference TRBV12-5 and TRBJ2-3, the full variable domain reads DARVTQTPRHKVTEMGQEVTMRCQPILGHNTVFWYRQTMMQGLELLAYFRNRAPLDDSGMPKDRFSAEMPDATLATLKIQPSEPRDSAVYFCASGLTWGTQYFGPGTRLTVL.

This clonotype was seen a few times. The gene calls are TRBV28 and TRBJ2-5, with D possibly matching TRBD2 (5 bases). With 6 bases removed from V and 5 bases from J, the gap between germline ends came to 22 bases. Germline V gene sequence: CDR1 MDHEN, CDR2 SYDVKM. CDR3 size: 16 residues. Written as DNA, the CDR3 is TGTGCCAGCAGACCCACCCTAACGGGGTTCGGGGAGACCCAGTACTTC. Encoded protein: CASRPTLTGFGETQYF.

CDR3 protein: CATTHRDRDQETQYF. CDR3 sequence (DNA): TGTGCCACCACCCATAGGGACAGAGACCAAGAGACCCAGTACTTC. The V and J genes are TRBV24-1 and TRBJ2-5; 7 nucleotides align to TRBD1. The V and J ends lost 8 bases and 0 bases, in that order; junction bases with no gene match: 8. This CDR3 has 15 residues. In germline, CDR1 is KGHDR, CDR2 SFDVKD.

This clonotype has more than one count but fewer than ten. The chain is built from TRBV18 and TRBJ1-4, with 9 bases that match TRBD1. Germline V gives CDR1 KGHSH, CDR2 LQKENI. With V trimmed by 7 bases and J by 7 bases, 7 bases remained unmatched. There are 14 residues in the CDR3. The CDR3 DNA is TGTGCCAGCTACCGGACAGGGGCGATTGAAAAACTGTTTTTT. As protein: CASYRTGAIEKLFF.

The chain has TRBV20-1 and TRBJ1-2, with a weak D call TRBD1 (6 bases). This CDR3 has 13 residues. V shed 2 bases and J shed 7 bases, with 14 bases lying between them. Germline V gives CDR1 DFQATT, CDR2 SNEGSKA (reference sequence). CDR3 sequence: CSARYAGEGGYTF. The CDR3 DNA reads as TGCAGTGCTAGATATGCAGGGGAGGGTGGCTACACCTTC.

This rearrangement joins TRBV2 to TRBJ2-5; 8 bases map to TRBD1. V shed 6 bases and J 5 bases; nucleotides not matched to a gene: 8. Germline values: CDR1 SNHLY, CDR2 FYNNEI. The CDR3 has 14 amino acids. CDR3 nucleotides: TGTGCCAGCAGCACCCGACAGGGGATGGAGACCCAGTACTTC. This codes for CASSTRQGMETQYF.

This clonotype was observed a handful of times. The chain uses TRBV7-9 and TRBJ2-2; TRBD2 agrees at 8 bases. With 7 bases clipped from V and 0 bases from J, the junction kept 4 bases outside the gene matches. The CDR3 totals 15 residues. Germline loops: CDR1 SEHNR, CDR2 FQNEAQ (reference sequence). The CDR3 coding sequence is TGTGCCAGCACACAGGGACTAGCGAACACCGGGGAGCTGTTTTTT. Translated, it gives CASTQGLANTGELFF. Together with reference TRBV7-9 and TRBJ2-2, the CDR3 gives the full variable domain: DTGVSQNPRHKITKRGQNVTFRCDPISEHNRLYWYRQTLGQGPEFLTYFQNEAQLEKSRLLSDRFSAERPKGSFSTLEIQRTEQGDSAMYLCASTQGLANTGELFFGEGSRLTVL.

This clonotype was counted ten times or more. This chain connects TRBV9 to TRBJ2-2; tentative D call: TRBD1 (5 bases). Germline assignment: CDR1 SGDLS and CDR2 YYNGEE. The CDR3 contains 16 residues. Trimming removed 2 bases at V and 0 bases at J, with 11 bases between. CDR3 coding DNA: TGTGCCAGCAGCGTCTCAGTGGGGCCGAACACCGGGGAGCTGTTTTTT. Its translation is CASSVSVGPNTGELFF.

J is TRBJ2-3 and V is TRBV11-2; D remains ambiguous. The V end was cut by 5 bases, the J end by 6 bases, with 15 bases between. Germline V gene lookup returns CDR1 SGHAT and CDR2 FQNNGV. The CDR3 contains 14 residues. Here the CDR3 reads CASSTQTRSDTQYF. In nucleotides, the CDR3 is TGTGCCAGCAGCACCCAGACCCGTTCCGATACGCAGTATTTT.

The J gene is TRBJ2-2, the V gene TRBV12-3 or TRBV12-4; maybe TRBD1 (5 bases). The CDR3 sequence is 15 residues long. The V end lost 6 bases, the J end lost 2 bases, and 13 bases lay between the germline ends. For the CDR3, the DNA is TGTGCCAGCAGCAAAACAGGAATCAACACCGGGGAGCTGTTTTTT. This codes for CASSKTGINTGELFF.

This clonotype has ten or more counts. This chain connects TRBV7-8 to TRBJ2-1, with TRBD2 matching over 12 bases. Trimming took 5 bases from V and 3 from J; bases not matched to a gene: 5. This CDR3 is 16 amino acids long. CDR1 and CDR2 from the germline V gene are SGHVS and FQNEAQ. The CDR3 coding sequence is TGTGCCAGCAGCAGGGGACTAGCGGGTCACTACAATGAGCAGTTCTTC. Protein sequence: CASSRGLAGHYNEQFF.

The gene calls are TRBV28 and TRBJ2-6; D is possibly TRBD1 (6 bases). CDR3 length: 13 residues. Trimming left V 6 bases short and J 6 bases short, with 9 bases between. Germline V CDR1 and CDR2: MDHEN, SYDVKM. CDR3 sequence (DNA): TGTGCCAGCAGCCGGACAGAGGCCAACGTCCTGACTTTC. It codes for CASSRTEANVLTF.

A few counts support this clonotype. Here the CDR3 reads CSARGGGPYEQYV. CDR3 sequence (DNA): TGCAGTGCCAGGGGGGGTGGTCCCTACGAGCAGTACGTC. The chain is built from TRBV20-1 and TRBJ2-7; tentatively, D is TRBD1 or TRBD2 (7 bases each). CDR3 size: 13 residues. Trimming pared 6 bases from V and 2 bases from J, leaving 14 bases between. The germline V gene has CDR1 DFQATT and CDR2 SNEGSKA (reference sequence).

This clonotype was counted between two and nine times. The chain combines TRBV9 with TRBJ1-1; D remains ambiguous. This CDR3 contains 14 residues. Germline V CDR1 and CDR2: SGDLS, YYNGEE. Deletions cut 0 bases from V and 2 bases from J, with 8 bases between. The DNA of the CDR3 is TGTGCCAGCAGCGTAGTGGGGAGAAACACTGAAGCTTTCTTT. Protein sequence: CASSVVGRNTEAFF. Variable domain in full (rest from reference TRBV9 and TRBJ1-1): DSGVTQTPKHLITATGQRVTLRCSPRSGDLSVYWYQQSLDQGLQFLIQYYNGEERAKGNILERFSAQQFPDLHSELNLSSLELGDSALYFCASSVVGRNTEAFFGQGTRLTVV.

This clonotype was counted many times. The chain has TRBV12-3 or TRBV12-4 and TRBJ2-2, with no clear D. V gave up 3 bases and J gave up 0 bases, with 5 bases separating them. This CDR3 contains 14 residues. The CDR3 region is CASSFASNTGELFF. For the CDR3, the DNA is TGTGCCAGCAGTTTTGCATCGAACACCGGGGAGCTGTTTTTT.

This clonotype has a handful of counts. V gene TRBV6-5 combines with J gene TRBJ2-6; possible D gene TRBD2, 6 bases. Trimming left V 2 bases short and J 4 bases short, with 21 bases between. CDR1 and CDR2 from the germline V gene are MNHEY and SVGAGI. This CDR3 spans 19 amino acids. The CDR3: CASSYHLSGTAEGANVLTF. In nucleotides, the CDR3 is TGTGCCAGCAGTTACCATCTCTCAGGGACTGCGGAGGGGGCCAACGTCCTGACTTTC.

The gene calls are TRBV12-3 or TRBV12-4 and TRBJ1-5; the D is unclear. Trimming took off 9 bases at V and 2 bases at J, with 17 bases between the two ends. The CDR3 contains 15 residues. The DNA for the CDR3 is TGTGCCAGGAGAACAACGGGCAGAGGCAATCAGCCCCAGCATTTT. It is translated as CARRTTGRGNQPQHF.

This clonotype showed up just a few times. The chain couples TRBV4-1 to TRBJ2-5; D is unresolved. Trimming took 0 bases from V and 2 from J, leaving 10 bases between them. This CDR3 spans 15 amino acids. Germline-derived CDR1 and CDR2 are MGHRA and YSYEKL. The CDR3: CASSQEDGVQETQYF. The CDR3 nucleotides are TGCGCCAGCAGCCAAGAAGATGGTGTACAAGAGACCCAGTACTTC.

The chain employs TRBV20-1 and TRBJ2-7; D remains unclear. The CDR3 runs 13 residues. V was clipped by 7 bases and J by 3 bases, with 16 bases between them. Per the germline V gene, CDR1 is DFQATT and CDR2 is SNEGSKA (reference sequence). In nucleotides, the CDR3 is TGCAGTGTTCCATCGGGCCAATACTACGAGCAGTACTTC. The encoded protein is CSVPSGQYYEQYF.

This chain joins TRBV6-5 and TRBJ1-3; D remains unclear. The CDR3 is made up of 14 amino acids. Germline-derived CDR1 and CDR2 are MNHEY and SVGAGI. V dropped 2 bases and J dropped 4 bases, with 9 bases sitting between them. CDR3 sequence: CASSYRAEGNTIYF. CDR3 DNA sequence: TGTGCCAGCAGTTACAGGGCAGAAGGAAACACCATATATTTT.

The gene calls are TRBV10-3 and TRBJ1-1, with a tentative D call TRBD1 (5 bases). The CDR3 has 13 amino acids. Per germline, CDR1 ENHRY and CDR2 SYGVKD. V was clipped by 6 bases and J by 7 bases, with 15 bases between them. CDR3 sequence reads: CAIRRGGRLEAFF. As DNA, the CDR3 is TGTGCCATCAGACGGGGGGGTCGCCTTGAAGCTTTCTTT.